Following are 23 T cell receptor beta chains from one sample sequenced in a study of graft-versus-host responses after intestinal transplantation. The authors processed graft tissue to release intraepithelial and lamina propria lymphocytes. Profiled with immunoSEQ multiplex PCR; TCRdb holds only in-frame clones, not every one. The sample has 13,000 to 15,000 clones; approximately 70% are singletons. Material: ileum tissue, obtained approximately 780 days after intestinal transplantation. These receptors were taken from a human patient who received an intestinal transplant, so some T cells may come from the graft donor.

This clone was seen only a few times. The J gene is TRBJ1-1, the V gene TRBV6-1; the match to TRBD1 covers 7 bases. V lost 3 bases to trimming and J lost 6 bases; unmatched junction nucleotides: 4. Germline loops: CDR1 MNHNS, CDR2 SASEGT. The CDR3 has 13 residues. Written as DNA, the CDR3 is TGTGCCAGCAGTGACAGGGGGTACGCTGAAGCTTTCTTT. Its protein is CASSDRGYAEAFF.

This clone came up a few times. This chain connects TRBV7-9 to TRBJ1-1; no reliable D call. Trimming shortened V by 3 bases and J by 3 bases, and 8 bases separated the two germline ends. Germline loops: CDR1 SEHNR, CDR2 FQNEAQ (reference sequence). This CDR3 is built from 13 residues. DNA of the CDR3: TGTGCCAGCAGCTTGCTGTCCGACACTGAAGCTTTCTTT. Translated, it gives CASSLLSDTEAFF.

This clone turned up a few times. V and J are TRBV10-3 and TRBJ2-7; TRBD1 matches at 10 bases. With 5 bases clipped from V and 2 bases from J, the junction kept 6 bases outside the gene matches. CDR1 ENHRY and CDR2 SYGVKD come from the germline V gene. The length of the CDR3 is 15 residues. As DNA, the CDR3 is TGTGCCATCAGTTTTGGGGGGACAGGGGCCTACGAGCAGTACTTC. This translates into CAISFGGTGAYEQYF.

This clone was observed a handful of times. The chain couples TRBV2 to TRBJ2-2; D perhaps matches TRBD1 (6 bases). V was pared by 8 bases and J by 6 bases, with 10 bases between. The CDR3 has 12 amino acids. Germline values: CDR1 SNHLY, CDR2 FYNNEI. The CDR3 region is CASGGEAGELFF. Written as DNA, the CDR3 is TGTGCCAGCGGGGGCGAGGCCGGGGAGCTGTTTTTT. The whole variable domain, remainder taken from reference TRBV2 and TRBJ2-2, is EPEVTQTPSHQVTQMGQEVILRCVPISNHLYFYWYRQILGQKVEFLVSFYNNEISEKSEIFDDQFSVERPDGSNFTLKIRSTKLEDSAMYFCASGGEAGELFFGEGSRLTVL.

The chain combines TRBV7-8 with TRBJ2-2; possibly TRBD1 for D (6 bases). Trimming took 1 base from V and 2 from J, leaving 11 bases between them. CDR1 is SGHVS, CDR2 FQNEAQ, per germline. This CDR3 has 16 residues. The CDR3 sequence is CASSLVGQINTGELFF. CDR3 sequence (DNA): TGTGCCAGCAGCTTAGTTGGACAGATAAACACCGGGGAGCTGTTTTTT.

The genes are TRBV5-1 and TRBJ1-2; a weak D match, TRBD1 (5 bases). Germline CDR1 reads SGHRS; CDR2 reads YFSETQ. V lost 0 bases and J lost 4, with 10 bases in between. The length of the CDR3 is 14 residues. The DNA of the CDR3 is TGCGCCAGCAGCTTGGGAGACAGTTCCTATGGCTACACCTTC. Amino acid sequence: CASSLGDSSYGYTF. Looking up the rest from reference TRBV5-1 and TRBJ1-2 gives the full variable domain: KAGVTQTPRYLIKTRGQQVTLSCSPISGHRSVSWYQQTPGQGLQFLFEYFSETQRNKGNFPGRFSGRQFSNSRSEMNVSTLELGDSALYLCASSLGDSSYGYTFGSGTRLTVV.

Only one count was recorded for this clone. The rearrangement joins TRBV7-9 to TRBJ2-2; D call uncertain. Per the germline V gene, CDR1 is SEHNR and CDR2 is FQNEAQ (reference sequence). The CDR3 is 15 amino acids. The germline V and J ends were trimmed by 1 base and 1 base, with 7 bases remaining between them. CDR3 DNA sequence: TGTGCCAGCAGCTTAGGCCCCCAGAACACCGGGGAGCTGTTTTTT. Its protein product is CASSLGPQNTGELFF.

The chain couples TRBV5-1 to TRBJ2-3; tentatively, D is TRBD2 (7 bases). CDR1 and CDR2 from the germline V gene are SGHRS and YFSETQ. Trimming stripped 3 bases from V and 0 bases from J, with 14 bases between. This CDR3 spans 16 amino acids. In DNA, the CDR3 is TGCGCCAGCAGCTCCGAGGGGGGGCGAAGCACAGATACGCAGTATTTT. Translation: CASSSEGGRSTDTQYF.

V is TRBV5-4 and J is TRBJ2-3, with TRBD1 matching over 7 bases. Germline CDR1 SGHNT, CDR2 YYREEE (reference sequence). The CDR3 is made up of 17 amino acids. The V and J ends lost 2 bases and 4 bases, in that order; junction bases with no gene match: 13. Written as DNA, the CDR3 is TGTGCCAGCAGCTTATGGGACAGACTTCGTCGCGCAGATACGCAGTATTTT. It yields the protein CASSLWDRLRRADTQYF.

This clone was observed a single time. This chain connects TRBV6-6 to TRBJ1-2; no reliable D call. V lost 2 bases to trimming and J lost 8 bases, with 12 bases between them. The CDR3 runs to 13 residues. Per germline, CDR1 MNHNY and CDR2 SVGAGI (reference sequence). The CDR3 reads CASSYDRRWGYTF. The CDR3 DNA reads TGTGCCAGCAGTTACGACCGCAGGTGGGGCTACACCTTC.

The chain has TRBV9 and TRBJ2-3, with unresolved D. From germline, CDR1 is SGDLS and CDR2 YYNGEE. CDR3 length equals 14 residues. Between the trimmed V and J ends, which lost 2 bases and 3 bases, there was a span of 10 bases. The CDR3 bases are TGTGCCAGCAGCGTGCGGCCGAGGACAGATACGCAGTATTTT. As protein: CASSVRPRTDTQYF. Combining the CDR3 with reference TRBV9 and TRBJ2-3 gives the whole variable domain DSGVTQTPKHLITATGQRVTLRCSPRSGDLSVYWYQQSLDQGLQFLIQYYNGEERAKGNILERFSAQQFPDLHSELNLSSLELGDSALYFCASSVRPRTDTQYFGPGTRLTVL.

The chain employs TRBV6-5 and TRBJ1-4; tentatively, D is TRBD1 (5 bases). The germline V and J ends were trimmed by 4 bases and 4 bases, with 10 bases remaining between them. CDR3 length: 14 amino acids. Germline V CDR1 and CDR2: MNHEY, SVGAGI. The chain's CDR3 is CASSLGRYNEKLFF. The CDR3 DNA follows: TGTGCCAGCAGTTTGGGACGGTATAATGAAAAACTGTTTTTT.

The chain links TRBV5-1 to TRBJ2-5; tentatively, D is TRBD1 or TRBD2 (5 bases each). Trimming removed 5 bases from V and 2 bases from J, with 16 bases in between. The germline gives CDR1 SGHRS, CDR2 YFSETQ. This CDR3 region has 15 residues. Written as DNA, the CDR3 is TGCGCCAGCAGTTGGGGGTCGGGGTTACAAGAGACCCAGTACTTC. It encodes CASSWGSGLQETQYF.

This chain links TRBV7-6 with TRBJ2-1; TRBD1 matches at 7 bases. Germline CDR1 is SGHVS and CDR2 is FNYEAQ. There are 15 residues in the CDR3. The ends lost 5 bases at V and 3 bases at J; junction bases unmatched: 7. The CDR3 DNA follows: TGTGCCAGCAGCGTTTGGGACAGTAACTACAATGAGCAGTTCTTC. It specifies CASSVWDSNYNEQFF.

By sample share, this clone is medium-sized. The gene calls are TRBV7-9 and TRBJ1-1; D is undetermined. The CDR3 is made up of 12 amino acids. The germline V gene has CDR1 SEHNR and CDR2 FQNEAQ (reference sequence). Between the trimmed V and J ends, which lost 5 bases and 6 bases, there was a span of 10 bases. The CDR3 is CASSLLDAEAFF. The DNA for the CDR3 is TGTGCCAGCAGCCTACTCGACGCTGAAGCTTTCTTT.

The chain is built from TRBV19 and TRBJ2-5; TRBD1 aligns across 8 bases. The end of the DNA fits TRBJ2-7 better, so the J call may be wrong. This CDR3 has 14 residues. From germline, CDR1 is LNHDA and CDR2 SQIVND (reference sequence). The CDR3 nucleotides are TGTGCCAGTAGTCGGACAGGGCTCTCCTACGAGCAGTACTTC. Its translation: CASSRTGLSYEQYF.

This chain joins TRBV11-2 and TRBJ1-1, with 7 nucleotides matching TRBD1. CDR1 is SGHAT and CDR2 is FQNNGV in the germline V gene. J was trimmed by 4 bases and V by 7 bases; bases with no gene match: 6. The CDR3 runs to 13 residues. Here the CDR3 reads CASNPGGPTEAFF. The CDR3 bases are TGTGCCAGCAACCCAGGGGGTCCCACTGAAGCTTTCTTT.

This chain links TRBV5-6 with TRBJ1-2; tentatively, D is TRBD1 (6 bases). This CDR3 is built from 13 residues. Germline-derived CDR1 and CDR2 are SGHDT and YYEEEE. Trimming shortened V by 2 bases and J by 4 bases, and 9 bases separated the two germline ends. As DNA, the CDR3 is TGTGCCAGCAGCTTACAGGGTGTCTATGGCTACACCTTC. Residues: CASSLQGVYGYTF.

This clone was counted only a few times. V and J are TRBV6-4 and TRBJ2-3, with 9 bases fitting TRBD1. Germline CDR1 MRHNA, CDR2 SNTAGT. The CDR3 is made up of 14 amino acids. V trimming: 2 bases; J trimming: 4 bases; junction bases outside the gene matches: 1. The CDR3 DNA reads as TGTGCCAGCAGTGACACAGGGGGCGCAGATACGCAGTATTTT. It yields the protein CASSDTGGADTQYF.

This chain joins TRBV5-1 and TRBJ2-7; perhaps TRBD1 as D (6 bases). V was shortened by 4 bases and J by 7 bases, with 15 bases between the two germline ends. This CDR3 contains 13 residues. Germline V gene sequence: CDR1 SGHRS, CDR2 YFSETQ. DNA of the CDR3: TGCGCCAGCAGCCAGGCAGGGGCGGGTGAGCAGTACTTC. As protein: CASSQAGAGEQYF.

This clone was seen more than once but under ten times. This sequence joins TRBV5-1 and TRBJ1-4; 9 bases align to TRBD1. Germline lookup yields CDR1 SGHRS and CDR2 YFSETQ. V was clipped by 3 bases and J by 4 bases; unmatched bases: 1. The length of the CDR3 is 14 residues. CDR3 protein: CASSSGQGNEKLFF. The CDR3 DNA reads as TGCGCCAGCAGCTCGGGACAGGGTAATGAAAAACTGTTTTTT.

The rearrangement links TRBV28 to TRBJ2-7; 7 nucleotides agree with TRBD1. The CDR3 sequence is 17 residues long. J gave up 5 bases and V 4 bases, and 17 bases lay outside the gene matches. Germline V CDR1 and CDR2: MDHEN, SYDVKM. The CDR3 spells CASSSPLEAGTADEQYF. The CDR3 nucleotides are TGTGCCAGCAGTTCCCCCCTAGAAGCCGGGACAGCGGACGAGCAGTACTTC.

This chain connects TRBV7-2 to TRBJ2-7; 13 nucleotides line up with TRBD2. V dropped 3 bases and J dropped 2; count of bases not matched to a gene: 4. The germline gives CDR1 SGHTA, CDR2 FQGNSA. CDR3 length: 16 residues. The CDR3 nucleotides are TGTGCCAGCAGCTTTGGACTAGCGGGGGCCACCTACGAGCAGTACTTC. Translating gives CASSFGLAGATYEQYF.